Listed here are 27 T cell receptor beta chains from one sample, sequenced in a study of blood T cell repertoires in COVID-19. The assay was immunoSEQ multiplex PCR, and TCRdb's table has in-frame clones only and misses some. The sample has just over 250,000 clones, 87% seen once; the top ten hold around 2.5%. Input material: peripheral blood. The receptor source for this set is a woman aged 45-59 years with acute or convalescent COVID-19.

Worth noting for this clone: The CDR3 end shows no conserved phenylalanine or tryptophan, and so a read error is likely. This rearrangement joins TRBV19 to TRBJ1-2; the D is unclear. Germline lookup yields CDR1 LNHDA and CDR2 SQIVND (reference sequence). The length of the CDR3 is 15 residues. V dropped 3 bases and J dropped 4 bases, with 15 bases sitting between them. The CDR3 nucleotides are TGTGCCAGTAGTATGACACACCAAACCCTCTATGGCTACACCTTA. This translates into CASSMTHQTLYGYTL.

The chain is built from TRBV6-5 and TRBJ1-2; 8 positions agree with TRBD1. The CDR3 contains 14 residues. Unmatched junction bases numbered 7, after V lost 6 bases and J lost 4 bases. Germline V gene lookup returns CDR1 MNHEY and CDR2 SVGAGI. The CDR3 here is CASSMGQAGYGYTF. DNA of the CDR3: TGTGCCAGCAGCATGGGACAGGCGGGCTATGGCTACACCTTC.

This clone was recorded only once. The chain uses TRBV3-1 (or the pseudogene TRBV3-2) and TRBJ1-6, with a tentative D call TRBD1 (5 bases). This CDR3 comprises 16 residues. The V and J ends lost 6 bases and 9 bases respectively, with 21 bases between them. Germline CDR1 is LGHDT and CDR2 is YNNKEL (reference sequence). The CDR3 spells CASRHPDGTPSSPLHF. The CDR3 DNA reads as TGTGCCAGCAGACACCCGGATGGGACTCCTAGTTCACCCCTCCACTTT.

V and J are TRBV29-1 and TRBJ2-3; 8 nucleotides match TRBD2. Trimming removed 5 bases from V and 4 bases from J; junction bases left unmatched: 8. The CDR3 has 14 residues. Germline CDR1 SQVTM, CDR2 ANQGSEA. CDR3 sequence reads: CSVHGGGTPDTQYF. The DNA for the CDR3 is TGCAGCGTTCACGGGGGGGGTACTCCAGATACGCAGTATTTT.

The chain has TRBV24-1 and TRBJ2-3; TRBD2 is a possible D gene (6 bases). The CDR3 length is 16 residues. The germline V gene encodes CDR1 KGHDR and CDR2 SFDVKD. The V and J ends lost 5 bases and 0 bases respectively, with 14 bases between them. The CDR3 is CATSVTGTSSTDTQYF. In DNA form, the CDR3 reads TGTGCCACCAGTGTGACGGGGACTTCTAGCACAGATACGCAGTATTTT.

The chain is built from TRBV27 and TRBJ1-5; 7 nucleotides line up with TRBD1. J was trimmed by 0 bases and V by 4 bases; bases with no gene match: 6. The CDR3 spans 16 residues. Germline CDR1 reads MNHEY; CDR2 reads SMNVEV (reference sequence). CDR3 protein: CASSSHRGYSNQPQHF. CDR3 sequence (DNA): TGTGCCAGCAGTTCCCACAGGGGCTATAGCAATCAGCCCCAGCATTTT.

This chain links TRBV19 with TRBJ1-5; 7 nucleotides agree with TRBD1. Trimming at V came to 5 bases and at J to 7 bases, leaving 5 bases not matched to a gene. This CDR3 comprises 13 residues. From germline, CDR1 is LNHDA and CDR2 SQIVND (reference sequence). The DNA for the CDR3 is TGTGCCAGTAGTCACGACAGGGCCCAGCCCCAGCATTTT. Amino acid sequence: CASSHDRAQPQHF.

The rearrangement links TRBV30 to TRBJ2-1, with D perhaps matching TRBD2 (6 bases). V was clipped by 5 bases and J by 7 bases, with 15 bases between them. The CDR3 spans 13 residues. Germline lookup yields CDR1 GTSNPN and CDR2 SVGIG (reference sequence). The CDR3, as DNA: TGTGCCTGGGATGGAGGACGGGGGAATGAGCAGTTCTTC. Translation: CAWDGGRGNEQFF.

The genes are TRBV7-8 and TRBJ1-2; 7 bases match TRBD1. The CDR3 consists of 17 residues. Trimming cost V 1 base and J 4 bases; bases outside gene matches: 12. Germline V gene lookup returns CDR1 SGHVS and CDR2 FQNEAQ. CDR3 nucleotides: TGTGCCAGCAGCTTAGTCCCTACAGGGACAGCTGGCTATGGCTACACCTTC. It yields the protein CASSLVPTGTAGYGYTF.

The chain employs TRBV28 and TRBJ2-7, with 9 bases matching TRBD2. The ends lost 3 bases at V and 2 bases at J; junction bases unmatched: 11. The V gene's germline CDR1 is MDHEN and CDR2 SYDVKM. The length of the CDR3 is 17 residues. The CDR3 loop reads CASSFPMTAGGTYEQYF. CDR3 nucleotides: TGTGCCAGCAGTTTTCCCATGACGGCGGGAGGGACCTACGAGCAGTACTTC. The full variable domain, rest sourced from reference TRBV28 and TRBJ2-7, is DVKVTQSSRYLVKRTGEKVFLECVQDMDHENMFWYRQDPGLGLRLIYFSYDVKMKEKGDIPEGYSVSREKKERFSLILESASTNQTSMYLCASSFPMTAGGTYEQYFGPGTRLTVT.

The chain employs TRBV24-1 and TRBJ1-4, with D tentatively TRBD1 (5 bases). Trimming took off 3 bases at V and 7 bases at J, with 14 bases between the two ends. There are 15 residues in the CDR3. The V gene's germline CDR1 is KGHDR and CDR2 SFDVKD. In DNA, the CDR3 is TGTGCCACCAGTGATCCGACAGCCGGTGGTGAAAAACTGTTTTTT. Translation: CATSDPTAGGEKLFF.

The chain links TRBV25-1 to TRBJ2-1; perhaps TRBD1 as D (5 bases). The length of the CDR3 is 13 residues. Trimming stripped 0 bases from V and 8 bases from J, with 8 bases between. The germline V gene has CDR1 MGHDK and CDR2 SYGVNS. CDR3 nucleotides: TGTGCCAGCAGTGAATATAGGGGCGATGAGCAGTTCTTC. Amino acid sequence: CASSEYRGDEQFF. Drawing the rest from reference TRBV25-1 and TRBJ2-1, the complete variable domain is EADIYQTPRYLVIGTGKKITLECSQTMGHDKMYWYQQDPGMELHLIHYSYGVNSTEKGDLSSESTVSRIRTEHFPLTLESARPSHTSQYLCASSEYRGDEQFFGPGTRLTVL.

The genes are TRBV11-3 and TRBJ1-1; 7 bases agree with TRBD1. V was clipped by 5 bases and J by 1 base; unmatched bases: 4. Germline CDR1 and CDR2: SGHNT and YENEEA. The CDR3 sequence is 14 residues long. The CDR3: CASSLDRENTEAFF. CDR3 DNA sequence: TGTGCCAGCAGCCTTGACAGGGAGAACACTGAAGCTTTCTTT.

The CDR3 DNA reads as TGCGCCAGCAGCCAAGGGACAGGGGGAAGCCCCCAGCATTTT. Encoded protein: CASSQGTGGSPQHF. This chain joins TRBV4-3 and TRBJ1-5, with 10 nucleotides matching TRBD1. Germline V gene lookup returns CDR1 LGHNA and CDR2 YSLEER. This CDR3 is 14 amino acids long. Trimming at V came to 1 base and at J to 10 bases, leaving 4 bases not matched to a gene.

The V and J genes are TRBV5-6 and TRBJ1-1; D unresolved. Trimming took 6 bases from V and 3 from J, leaving 15 bases between them. The germline V gene has CDR1 SGHDT and CDR2 YYEEEE. The CDR3 has 14 amino acids. The CDR3 protein is CASNSPSSDTEAFF. In DNA, the CDR3 is TGTGCCAGCAATTCCCCGTCTAGCGACACTGAAGCTTTCTTT.

The chain has TRBV7-2 and TRBJ2-2; perhaps TRBD1 as D (5 bases). The CDR3 covers 16 residues. The V and J ends lost 5 bases and 5 bases respectively, with 18 bases between them. CDR1 SGHTA and CDR2 FQGNSA come from the germline V gene. The CDR3 loop is CASSRPGRVKTGELFF. CDR3 bases: TGTGCCAGCAGCCGCCCAGGCAGGGTGAAAACCGGGGAGCTGTTTTTT.

This clone was counted a few times. The DNA of the CDR3 is TGTGCCAGCAGTTACTCGCTACGGGGCAGGGGGGCCGAGCAGTACTTC. Its protein is CASSYSLRGRGAEQYF. The chain couples TRBV6-2 or TRBV6-3 to TRBJ2-7, with D perhaps matching TRBD1 (7 bases). CDR1 is MNHEY, CDR2 SVGEGT, per germline. This CDR3 region has 16 residues. Trimming pared 0 bases from V and 6 bases from J, leaving 18 bases between.

This chain joins TRBV7-2 and TRBJ2-1, with TRBD1 matching over 9 bases. This CDR3 is 15 amino acids long. V shed 4 bases and J 5 bases; nucleotides not matched to a gene: 6. Germline values: CDR1 SGHTA, CDR2 FQGNSA. The CDR3 region is CASSSDRGSHNEQFF. The DNA of the CDR3 is TGTGCCAGCAGCTCGGACAGGGGTTCTCACAATGAGCAGTTCTTC.

The chain combines TRBV28 with TRBJ2-3; D unclear. V was shortened by 6 bases and J by 2 bases, with 6 bases between the two germline ends. The CDR3 is made up of 12 amino acids. Germline V gene lookup returns CDR1 MDHEN and CDR2 SYDVKM. DNA for the CDR3: TGTGCCAGCAGGCTACCCACAGATACGCAGTATTTT. Translation gives CASRLPTDTQYF.

The chain couples TRBV24-1 to TRBJ2-3; D gene ambiguous. V lost 4 bases and J lost 3, with 13 bases in between. Germline-derived CDR1 and CDR2 are KGHDR and SFDVKD. The CDR3 is 15 amino acids. CDR3 sequence (DNA): TGTGCCACCAGTGACCCAAGCCTGACAACAGATACGCAGTATTTT. Amino acids: CATSDPSLTTDTQYF.

This sequence joins TRBV7-6 and TRBJ1-5, with 8 nucleotides matching TRBD1. The CDR3 extends over 15 amino acids. V gave up 0 bases and J gave up 2 bases; unmatched junction bases: 0. The germline V gene has CDR1 SGHVS and CDR2 FNYEAQ. CDR3 nucleotide sequence: TGTGCCAGCAGCTTAGCGGACAGGGGCAATCAGCCCCAGCATTTT. It translates to CASSLADRGNQPQHF.

The chain combines TRBV7-2 with TRBJ1-1; a possible D gene is TRBD1 (6 bases). The CDR3 loop spans 15 amino acids. CDR1 is SGHTA and CDR2 is FQGNSA in the germline V gene. Deletions cut 5 bases from V and 3 bases from J, with 16 bases between. Written as DNA, the CDR3 is TGTGCCAGCAGCGTACAACAGGGAGGGTACACTGAAGCTTTCTTT. Its translation: CASSVQQGGYTEAFF.

This chain connects TRBV2 to TRBJ2-1, with 10 bases aligning to TRBD2. There are 15 residues in the CDR3. Germline V CDR1 and CDR2: SNHLY, FYNNEI. V shed 9 bases and J 0 bases; nucleotides not matched to a gene: 5. CDR3 sequence (DNA): TGTGCCAGATCTAGCGGGAGTAGCTCCTACAATGAGCAGTTCTTC. Its translation: CARSSGSSSYNEQFF. Combining the CDR3 with reference TRBV2 and TRBJ2-1 gives the whole variable domain EPEVTQTPSHQVTQMGQEVILRCVPISNHLYFYWYRQILGQKVEFLVSFYNNEISEKSEIFDDQFSVERPDGSNFTLKIRSTKLEDSAMYFCARSSGSSSYNEQFFGPGTRLTVL.

The genes are TRBV27 and TRBJ1-2; possible D gene TRBD1, 6 bases. Looked up from germline, CDR1 is MNHEY and CDR2 is SMNVEV (reference sequence). This CDR3 has 13 residues. Trimming pared 4 bases from V and 9 bases from J, leaving 15 bases between. The CDR3 DNA reads as TGTGCCAGCAGTTCCACAGGGTCTTGGAGCTACACCTTC. Translating it yields CASSSTGSWSYTF.

The chain couples TRBV27 to TRBJ2-4; D uncertain. This CDR3 is 14 amino acids long. Germline values: CDR1 MNHEY, CDR2 SMNVEV (reference sequence). Trimming removed 4 bases from V and 3 bases from J, with 10 bases in between. The CDR3 region has the DNA TGTGCCAGCAGTTCCCGTTCCGTCAAAAACATTCAGTACTTC. Its protein product is CASSSRSVKNIQYF.

The chain links TRBV5-1 to TRBJ2-1; 9 bases map to TRBD2. V lost 0 bases to trimming and J lost 5 bases; unmatched junction nucleotides: 6. The CDR3 is 16 residues long. Germline values: CDR1 SGHRS, CDR2 YFSETQ. This CDR3 reads CASSLELAGHHNEQFF. For the CDR3, the DNA is TGCGCCAGCAGCTTGGAGCTAGCGGGACACCACAATGAGCAGTTCTTC.

Only a few counts were recorded for this clone. The genes are TRBV5-6 and TRBJ1-5; TRBD1 might be the D (6 bases). The ends were cut back, 1 base at V and 7 bases at J, with 12 bases in the middle. This CDR3 is built from 14 residues. CDR1 SGHDT and CDR2 YYEEEE come from the germline V gene. In DNA form, the CDR3 reads TGTGCCAGCAGCTTGCAGGGGATAGGGCAGCCCCAGCATTTT. This codes for CASSLQGIGQPQHF.